Listed below are T cell receptor beta chains from one sample, sequenced in a study of shared clonotypes between healthy human individuals. The repertoire was sequenced with immunoSEQ multiplex PCR; TCRdb's copy has only in-frame clones and lacks some. Altogether about 1 million clones are present, around 74% being singletons, with the ten largest covering 1.4% to 1.5%. The sample comprised memory CD4+ T cells sorted from blood. Source of these receptors: a man aged 18 to 30 in good health. Both conserved end residues are part of each CDR3. The D gene is left open where the match is weak. Rows give clone size only sometimes, using once, few, many, or a class for an expanded clone.

abundance: NA
j_gene: TRBJ2-4
v_gene: TRBV19
d_gene: TRBD1
CDR3nt: TGTGCCAGTAGCCCACAGGGGACGGGGAACATTCAGTACTTC
CDR3aa: CASSPQGTGNIQYF

abundance: NA
j_gene: TRBJ2-7
v_gene: TRBV5-1
d_gene: NA
CDR3nt: TGCGCCAGCAGCTTGGCTGGCGAGCAGTACTTC
CDR3aa: CASSLAGEQYF

abundance: many
j_gene: TRBJ1-2
v_gene: TRBV30
d_gene: TRBD1
CDR3nt: TGTGCCTGGAGTGTACACAGGGGTGATGGCTACACCTTC
CDR3aa: CAWSVHRGDGYTF

abundance: NA
j_gene: TRBJ1-2
v_gene: TRBV18
d_gene: TRBD1
CDR3nt: TGTGCCAGCTCACCCGGGACAGGGGCGAGTGGCTACACCTTC
CDR3aa: CASSPGTGASGYTF

abundance: NA
j_gene: TRBJ2-7
v_gene: TRBV5-1
d_gene: NA
CDR3nt: TGCGCCAGCAGCTTTCGGGCGGACGAGCAGTACTTC
CDR3aa: CASSFRADEQYF

abundance: NA
j_gene: TRBJ2-1
v_gene: TRBV9
d_gene: NA
CDR3nt: TGTGCCAGCAGCGTAGCTCCTCGGGGGAAGAATGAGCAGTTCTTC
CDR3aa: CASSVAPRGKNEQFF

abundance: NA
j_gene: TRBJ1-1
v_gene: TRBV19
d_gene: NA
CDR3nt: TGTGCCAGTAGTACGCGGGGGCAAAGCACTGAAGCTTTCTTT
CDR3aa: CASSTRGQSTEAFF

abundance: NA
j_gene: TRBJ2-1
v_gene: TRBV7-6
d_gene: NA
CDR3nt: TGTGCCAGCAGCTTACCCGCCCTCGGGGAGCAGTTCTTC
CDR3aa: CASSLPALGEQFF

abundance: few
j_gene: TRBJ1-5
v_gene: TRBV7-9
d_gene: NA
CDR3nt: TGTGCCAGCAGCTTAGAGACGACTGGGGGCAATCAGCCCCAGCATTTT
CDR3aa: CASSLETTGGNQPQHF

abundance: NA
j_gene: TRBJ2-5
v_gene: TRBV6-6
d_gene: NA
CDR3nt: TGTGCCAGCAGTTACTCAGGAGGGTCGGAGACCCAGTACTTC
CDR3aa: CASSYSGGSETQYF

abundance: NA
j_gene: TRBJ2-1
v_gene: TRBV30
d_gene: TRBD2
CDR3nt: TGTGCCTCAGCGGGAGGCCACAATGAGCAGTTCTTC
CDR3aa: CASAGGHNEQFF

abundance: NA
j_gene: TRBJ2-7
v_gene: TRBV19
d_gene: TRBD2
CDR3nt: TGTGCCAGTAGTATTGTAGCGGGGGACTCCTACGAGCAGTACTTC
CDR3aa: CASSIVAGDSYEQYF

abundance: few
j_gene: TRBJ2-7
v_gene: TRBV5-1
d_gene: NA
CDR3nt: TGCGCCAGCAGCTTGTCTGGGGACGCACCCTCCGAGCAGTACTTC
CDR3aa: CASSLSGDAPSEQYF

abundance: NA
j_gene: TRBJ1-6
v_gene: TRBV4-1
d_gene: NA
CDR3nt: TGCGCCAGCAGCCAAGGCCAGGGAAATAATTCACCCCTCCACTTT
CDR3aa: CASSQGQGNNSPLHF

abundance: once
j_gene: TRBJ2-7
v_gene: TRBV6-6
d_gene: NA
CDR3nt: TGTGCCAGCATCTCTACATGGGGGGTACAGTACTTC
CDR3aa: CASISTWGVQYF

abundance: NA
j_gene: TRBJ2-7
v_gene: TRBV6-5
d_gene: NA
CDR3nt: TGTGCCAGTTTGGATAGTACAACCTACGAGCAGTACTTC
CDR3aa: CASLDSTTYEQYF

abundance: NA
j_gene: TRBJ2-7
v_gene: TRBV7-2
d_gene: TRBD2
CDR3nt: TGTGCCAGCAGCCCCCAAGCGGGAGGGCCCTACGAGCAGTACTTC
CDR3aa: CASSPQAGGPYEQYF